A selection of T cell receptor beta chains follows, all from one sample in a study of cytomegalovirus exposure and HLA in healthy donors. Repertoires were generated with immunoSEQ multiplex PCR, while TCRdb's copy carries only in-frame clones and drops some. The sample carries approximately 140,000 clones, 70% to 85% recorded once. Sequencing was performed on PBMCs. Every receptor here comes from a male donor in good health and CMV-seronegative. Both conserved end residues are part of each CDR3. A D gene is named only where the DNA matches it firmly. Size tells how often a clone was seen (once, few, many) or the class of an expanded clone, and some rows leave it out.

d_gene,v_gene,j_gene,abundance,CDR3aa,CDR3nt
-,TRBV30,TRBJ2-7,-,CAWGGKANEQYF,TGTGCCTGGGGGGGCAAGGCCAACGAGCAGTACTTC
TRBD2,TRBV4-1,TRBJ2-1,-,CASSQGTGLDPYNEQFF,TGCGCCAGCAGCCAAGGGACTGGACTAGACCCCTACAATGAGCAGTTCTTC
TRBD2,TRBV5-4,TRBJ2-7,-,CASSLGEGSYEQYF,TGTGCCAGCAGCTTGGGGGAGGGCTCCTACGAGCAGTACTTC
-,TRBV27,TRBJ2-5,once,CASSLQGLAETQYF,TGTGCCAGCAGCCTACAGGGATTGGCGGAGACCCAGTACTTC
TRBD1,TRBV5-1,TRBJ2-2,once,CASSQMGQGTGELFF,TGCGCCAGCAGCCAAATGGGACAGGGGACCGGGGAGCTGTTTTTT
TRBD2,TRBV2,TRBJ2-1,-,CASGSVAGGDEQFF,TGTGCCAGCGGGTCGGTAGCGGGAGGCGATGAGCAGTTCTTC
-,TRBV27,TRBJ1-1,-,CASSLGGSTTEAFF,TGTGCCAGCAGTTTGGGGGGGTCCACCACTGAAGCTTTCTTT
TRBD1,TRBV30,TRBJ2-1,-,CAWGSGQGFNEQFF,TGTGCCTGGGGGTCGGGACAGGGGTTTAATGAGCAGTTCTTC
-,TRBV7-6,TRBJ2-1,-,CASSLAPNEQFF,TGTGCCAGCAGCTTAGCCCCTAATGAGCAGTTCTTC
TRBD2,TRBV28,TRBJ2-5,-,CASTLSGRGETQYF,TGTGCCAGCACCCTTAGCGGGAGGGGAGAGACCCAGTACTTC
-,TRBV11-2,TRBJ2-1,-,CASSLGGEQFF,TGTGCCAGCAGCTTAGGAGGTGAGCAGTTCTTC
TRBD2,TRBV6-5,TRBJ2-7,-,CASSDGTSVYEQYF,TGTGCCAGTTCTGACGGGACTAGCGTCTACGAGCAGTACTTC
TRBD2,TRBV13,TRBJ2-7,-,CASSLGLSGTNYEQYF,TGTGCCAGCAGCTTAGGCCTTAGCGGGACCAACTACGAGCAGTACTTC
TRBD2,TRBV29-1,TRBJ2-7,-,CSARPFGPGGPYEQYF,TGCAGCGCTCGCCCCTTTGGTCCGGGAGGGCCCTACGAGCAGTACTTC
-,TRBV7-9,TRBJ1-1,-,CASSPQDRQAFF,TGTGCCAGCAGCCCCCAGGACAGACAAGCTTTCTTT
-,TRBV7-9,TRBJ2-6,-,CASSFLEPGANVLTF,TGTGCCAGCAGCTTCTTGGAGCCTGGGGCCAACGTCCTGACTTTC
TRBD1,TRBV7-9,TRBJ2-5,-,CASSETGAGETQYF,TGTGCCAGCAGCGAAACAGGGGCCGGGGAGACCCAGTACTTC
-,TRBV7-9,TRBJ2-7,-,CASSVGVPYEQYF,TGTGCCAGCAGTGTAGGAGTACCCTACGAGCAGTACTTC
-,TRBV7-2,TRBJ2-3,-,CASSLGAGDTQYF,TGTGCCAGCAGCTTAGGTGCAGGAGATACGCAGTATTTT
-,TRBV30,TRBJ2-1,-,CAWHPRGIGYNEQFF,TGTGCCTGGCACCCCCGGGGGATTGGGTACAATGAGCAGTTCTTC
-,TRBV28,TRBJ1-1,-,CASSLFLADSGMVDTEAFF,TGTGCCAGCAGTTTATTCCTTGCGGACAGCGGGATGGTGGACACTGAAGCTTTCTTT
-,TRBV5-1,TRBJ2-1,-,CASSLFSGNNEQFF,TGCGCCAGCAGCTTGTTCAGCGGCAACAATGAGCAGTTCTTC
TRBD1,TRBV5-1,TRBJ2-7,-,CASSSEGTGVREQYF,TGCGCCAGCAGCTCGGAGGGGACAGGGGTGAGGGAGCAGTACTTC
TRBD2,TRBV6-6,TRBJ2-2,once,CASSYREVNTGELFF,TGTGCCAGCAGTTACCGGGAGGTGAACACCGGGGAGCTGTTTTTT
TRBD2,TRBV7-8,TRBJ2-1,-,CASSFGGLAVYNEQFF,TGTGCCAGCAGCTTCGGAGGACTAGCGGTTTACAATGAGCAGTTCTTC
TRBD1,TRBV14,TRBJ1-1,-,CASSELTGVVSEAFF,TGTGCCAGCAGCGAATTGACAGGGGTGGTATCTGAAGCTTTCTTT
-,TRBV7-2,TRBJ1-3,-,CASMHRDSGNTIYF,TGTGCCAGCATGCACAGGGACTCTGGAAACACCATATATTTT
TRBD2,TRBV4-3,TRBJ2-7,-,CASSQELAHSYEQYF,TGCGCCAGCAGCCAAGAACTAGCGCATTCCTACGAGCAGTACTTC